These 10 T cell receptor beta chains were sequenced from one sample in a study of T cell changes during pregnancy in multiple sclerosis. Sequencing was performed with immunoSEQ multiplex PCR; in TCRdb, only in-frame clones are kept and a portion is missing. This sample has under 50,000 clones, with 92% found just once. This specimen consisted of CD8+ T cells from peripheral blood mononuclear cells, obtained before pregnancy. The source of these receptors is a female donor with multiple sclerosis, enrolled in a pregnancy study.

The V gene is TRBV27, the J gene TRBJ1-2; tentative D call: TRBD1 (5 bases). In germline, CDR1 is MNHEY, CDR2 SMNVEV (reference sequence). The CDR3 sequence is 12 residues long. V lost 8 bases and J 7 bases, leaving 14 bases between the germline ends. DNA for the CDR3: TGTGCCAGCGGGGGGGTGGGGATTGGCTACACCTTC. Protein product: CASGGVGIGYTF.

V gene TRBV4-1 combines with J gene TRBJ2-2, with TRBD1 identical over 10 bases. V lost 1 base to trimming and J lost 9 bases; unmatched junction nucleotides: 8. Germline V gene data show CDR1 as MGHRA and CDR2 as YSYEKL. The CDR3 is 16 residues long. The CDR3 region is CASSQVTDRGARELFF. In nucleotides, the CDR3 is TGCGCCAGCAGCCAAGTAACGGACAGGGGGGCAAGGGAGCTGTTTTTT.

The V and J genes are TRBV6-1 and TRBJ1-2, with TRBD1 matching over 8 bases. V was clipped by 6 bases and J by 5 bases; unmatched bases: 8. Germline CDR1 MNHNS, CDR2 SASEGT. This CDR3 is 14 amino acids long. Written as DNA, the CDR3 is TGTGCCAGCAGCGAATGGACAGGGCGGTATGGCTACACCTTC. It is translated as CASSEWTGRYGYTF.

This clone was counted a single time. The chain is built from TRBV9 and TRBJ2-1, with TRBD2 matching over 13 bases. There are 16 residues in the CDR3. The germline V gene has CDR1 SGDLS and CDR2 YYNGEE. Trimming took 4 bases from V and 8 from J; bases not matched to a gene: 9. This CDR3 is CASSPGTSGIFDEQFF. As DNA, the CDR3 is TGTGCCAGCAGCCCCGGGACTAGCGGGATTTTTGATGAGCAGTTCTTC.

By share, this clone ranks as medium-sized (0.01 to 0.1%). The V gene is TRBV27, the J gene TRBJ2-3; 8 bases align to TRBD2. CDR3 length: 16 residues. Trimming at V came to 1 base and at J to 0 bases, leaving 3 bases not matched to a gene. Germline V CDR1 and CDR2: MNHEY, SMNVEV (reference sequence). The CDR3 loop reads CASSLWASGSTDTQYF. Here the CDR3 DNA reads TGTGCCAGCAGTTTATGGGCTAGCGGGAGCACAGATACGCAGTATTTT.

This clone was picked up one time. V usage is TRBV29-1 and J usage is TRBJ1-2; no clear D gene. V lost 4 bases to trimming and J lost 5 bases, with 11 bases between them. Germline CDR1 reads SQVTM; CDR2 reads ANQGSEA. The CDR3 is 12 amino acids. The CDR3 coding sequence is TGCAGCGTTGGAAGAGAGAAATATGGCTACACCTTC. This gives the protein CSVGREKYGYTF.

The chain joins TRBV19 to TRBJ2-3, with D maybe TRBD1 (6 bases). Looked up from germline, CDR1 is LNHDA and CDR2 is SQIVND (reference sequence). V lost 1 base, J lost 2 bases, and 10 bases lay in between. CDR3 length: 15 residues. CDR3 coding DNA: TGTGCCAGTAGTATAGGGGGGCGGTACACAGATACGCAGTATTTT. Translated: CASSIGGRYTDTQYF. The full variable domain, rest sourced from reference TRBV19 and TRBJ2-3, is DGGITQSPKYLFRKEGQNVTLSCEQNLNHDAMYWYRQDPGQGLRLIYYSQIVNDFQKGDIAEGYSVSREKKESFPLTVTSAQKNPTAFYLCASSIGGRYTDTQYFGPGTRLTVL.

The V and J genes are TRBV30 and TRBJ2-7, with 16 bases that match TRBD2. Germline V gene lookup returns CDR1 GTSNPN and CDR2 SVGIG (reference sequence). CDR3 length: 14 residues. The V segment lost 1 base and the J segment 9 bases; nucleotides outside the gene matches: 3. The CDR3: CAWSEGLAGGPQYF. The CDR3 region has the DNA TGTGCCTGGAGTGAGGGACTAGCGGGAGGGCCGCAGTACTTC. The variable domain in full, completed from reference TRBV30 and TRBJ2-7, reads SQTIHQWPATLVQPVGSPLSLECTVEGTSNPNLYWYRQAAGRGLQLLFYSVGIGQISSEVPQNLSASRPQDRQFILSSKKLLLSDSGFYLCAWSEGLAGGPQYFGPGTRLTVT.

This chain joins TRBV14 and TRBJ2-1; 13 bases agree with TRBD2. This CDR3 has 15 residues. Germline assignment: CDR1 SGHDN and CDR2 FVKESK. V shed 4 bases, J shed 10 bases, and the junction held 7 bases outside the gene matches. CDR3 protein: CASSPWTSGRQEQFF. The CDR3 bases are TGTGCCAGCAGCCCCTGGACTAGCGGGAGACAGGAGCAGTTCTTC.

This clone is medium-sized by share. This chain links TRBV4-1 with TRBJ1-5; D may be TRBD1 (5 bases). The germline V gene has CDR1 MGHRA and CDR2 YSYEKL. The CDR3 runs 16 residues. V was clipped by 3 bases and J by 3 bases, with 15 bases between them. The CDR3 loop reads CASSQMDNLDNQPQHF. The CDR3 coding sequence is TGCGCCAGCAGCCAGATGGACAATCTGGACAATCAGCCCCAGCATTTT.